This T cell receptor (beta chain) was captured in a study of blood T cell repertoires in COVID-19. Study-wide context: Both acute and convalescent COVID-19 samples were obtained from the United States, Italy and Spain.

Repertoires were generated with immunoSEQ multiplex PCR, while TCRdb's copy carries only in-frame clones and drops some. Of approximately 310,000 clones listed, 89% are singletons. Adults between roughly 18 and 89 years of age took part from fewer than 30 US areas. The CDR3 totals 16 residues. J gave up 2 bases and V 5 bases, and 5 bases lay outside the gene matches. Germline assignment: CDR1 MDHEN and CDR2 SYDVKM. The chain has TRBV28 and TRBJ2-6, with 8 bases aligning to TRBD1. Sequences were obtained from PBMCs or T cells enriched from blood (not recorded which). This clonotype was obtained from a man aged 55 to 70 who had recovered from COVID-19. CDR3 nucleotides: TGTGCCAGCAGTGGGACAGGCTCCCCTGGGGCCAACGTCCTGACTTTC. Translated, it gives CASSGTGSPGANVLTF.